Presented here are 23 T cell receptor beta chains from one specimen sequenced in a study of CXCR3-negative and CXCR3-positive naive CD8 T cells. Whole-study results and caveats: Hydrophobicity was higher for TRB CDR3s found in CXCR3-positive naive cells than in CXCR3-negative naive cells.

Antigens for these TCRs are unknown. TRB cDNA libraries were made by UMI-labeled 5' RACE. TCRdb derives one entry per CDR3 protein from the 5' RACE reads, leaving out DNA. Across some 60,000 distinct CDR3 sequences, the top ten clones capture approximately 0.5% of the sample. Sequenced: naive CXCR3+ CD8+ T cells from blood. Subset defined: CD45RO-CCR7+CD27+CD95- naive CD8+ T cells expressing CXCR3 (TNR3+). The receptor source for this set is a human donor in good health. Some clones in this sample may be carry-over from other donors' samples.

CDR3 sequence reads: CASSPRSHTSPQHF. J is TRBJ1-5 and V is TRBV12-3 or TRBV12-4. The CDR3 runs to 14 residues.

The chain uses TRBV7-9 and TRBJ2-1; lacking DNA, the TRBD2 call made by TCRdb goes unchecked. Germline V CDR1 and CDR2: SEHNR, FQNEAQ (reference sequence). The CDR3 is made up of 15 amino acids. The CDR3 protein is CASSLLQSYDNEQFF.

The rearrangement joins TRBV12-5 to TRBJ1-1. The CDR3 is 15 residues long. Germline V lookup: CDR1 LGHNT, CDR2 FRNRAP. CDR3 amino acids: CASVLIIGKNTEAFF.

The chain links TRBV5-1 to TRBJ2-1; lacking DNA, the TRBD1 call made by TCRdb goes unchecked. The CDR3 runs to 18 residues. CDR1 SGHRS and CDR2 YFSETQ come from the germline V gene. CDR3 loop: CASSGGTREWSSYNEQFF.

The V call is TRBV29-1, the J call TRBJ2-1; TCRdb indicates TRBD1, and absent DNA this call remains unverified. CDR3 length: 11 residues. Germline CDR1 reads SQVTM; CDR2 reads ANQGSEA. The chain's CDR3 is CSVPGGDEQFF.

This chain uses TRBV28 with TRBJ1-5; TCRdb picks TRBD1, but there is no DNA to check that call. In germline, CDR1 is MDHEN, CDR2 SYDVKM. The CDR3 covers 17 residues. The CDR3 loop reads CASSEVTGLSSNQPQHF. Complete variable domain (other parts from reference TRBV28 and TRBJ1-5): DVKVTQSSRYLVKRTGEKVFLECVQDMDHENMFWYRQDPGLGLRLIYFSYDVKMKEKGDIPEGYSVSREKKERFSLILESASTNQTSMYLCASSEVTGLSSNQPQHFGDGTRLSIL.

J is TRBJ2-7 and V is TRBV29-1; the TCRdb D gene call, TRBD1, has no DNA to confirm it. Looked up from germline, CDR1 is SQVTM and CDR2 is ANQGSEA. The CDR3 is made up of 13 amino acids. The CDR3 spells CGVVWGSSYEQYF.

The V call is TRBV7-8, the J call TRBJ2-1; the D call of TRBD2 rests on TCRdb alone, since no DNA is present to check it. CDR3 length equals 18 residues. Germline loops: CDR1 SGHVS, CDR2 FQNEAQ. The CDR3 reads CASSSGLAGDLSYNEQFF.

The chain has TRBV6-6 and TRBJ2-1. The CDR3 has 15 amino acids. Germline values: CDR1 MNHNY, CDR2 SVGAGI (reference sequence). The CDR3 sequence: CASRTSAEVVNEQFF.

CDR3 sequence reads: CASSGRLNEQFF. V is TRBV9 and J is TRBJ2-1. The germline CDR1 and CDR2 sequences are SGDLS and YYNGEE. This CDR3 spans 12 amino acids. Complete variable domain (other parts from reference TRBV9 and TRBJ2-1): DSGVTQTPKHLITATGQRVTLRCSPRSGDLSVYWYQQSLDQGLQFLIQYYNGEERAKGNILERFSAQQFPDLHSELNLSSLELGDSALYFCASSGRLNEQFFGPGTRLTVL.

The CDR3 region is CASSPSRGQPQHF. The chain has TRBV6-5 and TRBJ1-5; TCRdb gives TRBD1 as the D gene, but with no DNA this cannot be confirmed. The length of the CDR3 is 13 residues. Germline V gene data show CDR1 as MNHEY and CDR2 as SVGAGI.

V and J are TRBV11-3 and TRBJ2-3; TCRdb designates TRBD2, a call that cannot be tested without DNA. The germline V gene has CDR1 SGHNT and CDR2 YENEEA. This CDR3 is built from 15 residues. The chain's CDR3 is CASSEERGGRDTQYF.

The rearrangement joins TRBV7-6 to TRBJ2-1; the D gene TCRdb calls, TRBD2, cannot be checked with no DNA. The germline CDR1 and CDR2 sequences are SGHVS and FNYEAQ. The CDR3 has 19 residues. The CDR3 protein is CASSPTGTSGGPPYNEQFF.

The chain is built from TRBV29-1 and TRBJ2-3; TCRdb gives TRBD2 as the D gene, but with no DNA this cannot be confirmed. The CDR3 length is 16 residues. CDR1 is SQVTM, CDR2 ANQGSEA, per germline. The CDR3 is CSVLGLAGGSTDTQYF.

This chain connects TRBV5-1 to TRBJ1-2; TCRdb proposes TRBD1, but this gene call is untestable without DNA. The germline V gene has CDR1 SGHRS and CDR2 YFSETQ. The CDR3 length is 15 residues. CDR3 in amino acids: CASSPAGTGSYGYTF.

The chain links TRBV12-3 or TRBV12-4 to TRBJ2-3; lacking DNA, the TRBD1 call made by TCRdb goes unchecked. The CDR3 runs 16 residues. This chain's CDR3 is CASSSLGTDPRDTQYF.

CDR3 loop: CASSLPLSYEQYF. The chain couples TRBV28 to TRBJ2-7; as DNA is missing, the TRBD2 call by TCRdb cannot be tested. The germline CDR1 and CDR2 sequences are MDHEN and SYDVKM. The CDR3 has 13 amino acids.

The chain has TRBV4-3 and TRBJ2-1; absent DNA, TCRdb's TRBD2 call cannot be checked. The V gene's germline CDR1 is LGHNA and CDR2 YSLEER. The CDR3 spans 16 residues. The CDR3 region is CASSQGKLAGVREQFF.

The rearrangement joins TRBV28 to TRBJ2-1. This CDR3 region has 14 residues. Germline loops: CDR1 MDHEN, CDR2 SYDVKM. This CDR3 is CASSLHSSYNEQFF.

The CDR3: CASSYILLTSVGDNEQFF. The chain uses TRBV6-2 or TRBV6-3 and TRBJ2-1; TCRdb lists TRBD2, though no DNA is available to test this call. The CDR3 extends over 18 amino acids. Germline CDR1 and CDR2: MNHEY and SVGEGT.

The rearrangement uses TRBV19 and TRBJ2-1; the D call from TCRdb, TRBD1, cannot be confirmed without DNA. The germline CDR1 and CDR2 sequences are LNHDA and SQIVND (reference sequence). The length of the CDR3 is 15 residues. The CDR3 is CASSILGGHYNEQFF.

The CDR3 sequence is CASSLRPGQTYEQYF. The V and J genes are TRBV28 and TRBJ2-7; no DNA is available, so the TRBD1 call from TCRdb remains unchecked. This CDR3 is 15 amino acids long. Germline lookup yields CDR1 MDHEN and CDR2 SYDVKM. Full variable domain (outside the CDR3, taken from reference TRBV28 and TRBJ2-7): DVKVTQSSRYLVKRTGEKVFLECVQDMDHENMFWYRQDPGLGLRLIYFSYDVKMKEKGDIPEGYSVSREKKERFSLILESASTNQTSMYLCASSLRPGQTYEQYFGPGTRLTVT.

The V call is TRBV7-2, the J call TRBJ2-7. The CDR3 spans 11 residues. CDR1 is SGHTA and CDR2 is FQGNSA in the germline V gene. This CDR3 is CASSLAHEQYF.